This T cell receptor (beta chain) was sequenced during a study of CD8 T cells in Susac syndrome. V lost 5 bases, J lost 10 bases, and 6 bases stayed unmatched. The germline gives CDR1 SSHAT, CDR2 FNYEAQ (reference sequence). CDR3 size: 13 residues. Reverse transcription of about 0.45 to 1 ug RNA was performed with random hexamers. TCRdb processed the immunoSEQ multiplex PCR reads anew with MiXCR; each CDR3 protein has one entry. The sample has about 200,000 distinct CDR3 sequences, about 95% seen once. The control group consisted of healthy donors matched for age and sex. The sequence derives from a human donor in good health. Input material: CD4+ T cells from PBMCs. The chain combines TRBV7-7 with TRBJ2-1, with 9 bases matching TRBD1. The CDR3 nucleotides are TGTGCCAGCAGCCGGGACAGGGAGGGCGAGCAGTTCTTC. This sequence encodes CASSRDREGEQFF.